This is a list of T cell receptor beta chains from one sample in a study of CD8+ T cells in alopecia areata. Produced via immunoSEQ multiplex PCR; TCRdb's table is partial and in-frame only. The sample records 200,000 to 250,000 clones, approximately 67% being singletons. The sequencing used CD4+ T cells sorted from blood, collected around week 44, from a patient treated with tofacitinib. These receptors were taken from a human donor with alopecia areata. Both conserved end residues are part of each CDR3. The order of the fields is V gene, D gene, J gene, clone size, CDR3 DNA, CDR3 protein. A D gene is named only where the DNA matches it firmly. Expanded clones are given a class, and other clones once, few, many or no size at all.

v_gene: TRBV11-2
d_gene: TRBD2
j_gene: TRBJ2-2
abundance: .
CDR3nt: TGTGCCAGCACGTTCCGTGCCCAGGGAGGGCCCGGGGAGCTGTTTTTT
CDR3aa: CASTFRAQGGPGELFF

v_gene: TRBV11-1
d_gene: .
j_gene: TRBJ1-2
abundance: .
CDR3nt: TGTGCCAGCAGCTTAGGAGCGGGCGCGGATGGCTACACCTTC
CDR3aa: CASSLGAGADGYTF

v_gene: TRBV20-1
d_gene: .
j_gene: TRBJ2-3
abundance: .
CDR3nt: TGCAGTGCTAGTCGCGGGGATACGCAGTATTTT
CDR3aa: CSASRGDTQYF

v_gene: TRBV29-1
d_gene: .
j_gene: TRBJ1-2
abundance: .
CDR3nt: TGCAGCGTTCGTCCCGGCCCCAATTACTATGGCTACACCTTC
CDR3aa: CSVRPGPNYYGYTF

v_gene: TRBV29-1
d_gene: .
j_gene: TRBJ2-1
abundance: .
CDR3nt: TGCAGCGTTGTGGCCATGAGCTCCTACAATGAGCAGTTCTTC
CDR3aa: CSVVAMSSYNEQFF

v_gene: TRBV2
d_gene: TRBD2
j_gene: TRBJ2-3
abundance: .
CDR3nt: TGTGCCAGCAGTGACCGCGGGGGAAGCACAGATACGCAGTATTTT
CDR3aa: CASSDRGGSTDTQYF

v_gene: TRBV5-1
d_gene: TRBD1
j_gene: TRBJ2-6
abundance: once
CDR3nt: TGCGCCAGCAGCCCCGGGACAGTGAGGTCTGGGGCCAACGTCCTGACTTTC
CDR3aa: CASSPGTVRSGANVLTF

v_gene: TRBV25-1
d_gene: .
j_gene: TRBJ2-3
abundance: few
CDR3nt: TGTGCCAGCAGTGTGGGGGCACAAGGCACAGATACGCAGTATTTT
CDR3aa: CASSVGAQGTDTQYF

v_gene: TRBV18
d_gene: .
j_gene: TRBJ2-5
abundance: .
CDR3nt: TGTGCCAGCTCAGCCCGGCGAGAGACCCAGTACTTC
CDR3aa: CASSARRETQYF

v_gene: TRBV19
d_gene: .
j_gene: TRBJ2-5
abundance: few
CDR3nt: TGTGCCAGTACCCCCGAGGGAAAAGAGACCCAGTACTTC
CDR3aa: CASTPEGKETQYF

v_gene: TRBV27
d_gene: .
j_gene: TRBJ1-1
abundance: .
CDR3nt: TGTGCCAGCAGTTTAATGGGCATGAACACTGAAGCTTTCTTT
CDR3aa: CASSLMGMNTEAFF

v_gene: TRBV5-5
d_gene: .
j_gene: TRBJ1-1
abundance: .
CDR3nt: TGTGCCAGCAGCCAAGGGACCGGAGGAGGAACTGAAGCTTTCTTT
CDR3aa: CASSQGTGGGTEAFF

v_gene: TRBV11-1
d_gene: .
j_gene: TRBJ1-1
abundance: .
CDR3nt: TGTGCCAGCAGCTTAGGTAGCAGGGCTGGTGAAGCTTTCTTT
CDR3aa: CASSLGSRAGEAFF

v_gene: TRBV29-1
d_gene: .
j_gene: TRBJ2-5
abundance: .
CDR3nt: TGCAGCGTTGTCGGGACCCGAGGGGAGACCCAGTACTTC
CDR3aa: CSVVGTRGETQYF

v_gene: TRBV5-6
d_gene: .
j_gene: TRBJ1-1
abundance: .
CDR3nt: TGTGCCAGCAGCCCTGTGTGGGAGAACACTGAAGCTTTCTTT
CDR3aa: CASSPVWENTEAFF

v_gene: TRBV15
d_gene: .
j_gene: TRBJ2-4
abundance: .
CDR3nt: TGTGCCACCAGCAGAGAGGTGGGCGTCCTCAGCATTCAGTACTTC
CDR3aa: CATSREVGVLSIQYF

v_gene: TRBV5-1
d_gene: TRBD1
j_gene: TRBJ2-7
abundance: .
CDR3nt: TGCGCCAGCAGCGGTATAGGGACAGCCGGCCACGAGCAGTACTTC
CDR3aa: CASSGIGTAGHEQYF

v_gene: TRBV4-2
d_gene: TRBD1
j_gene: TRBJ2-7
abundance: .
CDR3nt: TGTGCCAGCAGCCAAGCGGAGGCACAGGGGGCGAACGAGCAGTACTTC
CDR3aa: CASSQAEAQGANEQYF

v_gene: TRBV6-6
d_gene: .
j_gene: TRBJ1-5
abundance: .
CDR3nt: TGTGCCAGCAGCCGCCTTTCTCAGCCCCAGCATTTT
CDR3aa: CASSRLSQPQHF

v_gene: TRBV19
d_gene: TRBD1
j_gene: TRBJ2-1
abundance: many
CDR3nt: TGTGCCAGTAGTCCCCTCGGAAGGACAGGGGATTTCAATGAGCAGTTCTTC
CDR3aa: CASSPLGRTGDFNEQFF

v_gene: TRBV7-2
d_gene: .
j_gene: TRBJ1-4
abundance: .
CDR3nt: TGTGCCAGCAGCTTGGGACACGATAATGAAAAACTGTTTTTT
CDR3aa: CASSLGHDNEKLFF

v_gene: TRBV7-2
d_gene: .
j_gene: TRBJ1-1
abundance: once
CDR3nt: TGTGCCAGCAGCTTAGGGAGGAAAAACACTGAAGCTTTCTTT
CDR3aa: CASSLGRKNTEAFF

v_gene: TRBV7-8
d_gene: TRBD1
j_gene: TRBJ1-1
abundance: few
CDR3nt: TGTGCCAGCAGCTCCCTCGACAGGGGGCTCACTGAAGCTTTCTTT
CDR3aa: CASSSLDRGLTEAFF

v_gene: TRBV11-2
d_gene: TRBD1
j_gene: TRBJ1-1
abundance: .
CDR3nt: TGTGCCAGCAGACAAGAGGGAGGGGGCTACACTGAAGCTTTCTTT
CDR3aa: CASRQEGGGYTEAFF

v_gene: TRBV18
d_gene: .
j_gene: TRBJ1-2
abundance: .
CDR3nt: TGTGCCAGCTCACCGAGTCAGGGGATCGCGCAGAACTATGGCTACACCTTC
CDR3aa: CASSPSQGIAQNYGYTF

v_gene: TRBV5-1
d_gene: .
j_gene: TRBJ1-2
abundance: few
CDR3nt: TGCGCCAGCAGCTTGGGTCAGGGGCAAGGCTACACCTTC
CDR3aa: CASSLGQGQGYTF

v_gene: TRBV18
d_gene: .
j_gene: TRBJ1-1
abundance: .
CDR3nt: TGTGCCAGCTCACCACAGGGGACGGGACTGAACACTGAAGCTTTCTTT
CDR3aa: CASSPQGTGLNTEAFF

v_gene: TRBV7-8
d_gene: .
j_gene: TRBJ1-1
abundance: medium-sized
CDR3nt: TGTGCCAGCAGCTTAGGAACAGCCAACACTGAAGCTTTCTTT
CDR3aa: CASSLGTANTEAFF

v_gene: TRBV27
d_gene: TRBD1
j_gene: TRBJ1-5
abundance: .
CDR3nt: TGTGCCAGCAGATCGGACAGGGTATCGGACGGGCCCCAGCATTTT
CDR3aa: CASRSDRVSDGPQHF

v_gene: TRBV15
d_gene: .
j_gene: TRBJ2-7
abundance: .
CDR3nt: TGTGCCACCAGCAGTACAGGGTACGAGCAGTACTTC
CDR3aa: CATSSTGYEQYF

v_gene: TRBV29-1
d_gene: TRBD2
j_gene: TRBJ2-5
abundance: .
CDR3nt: TGCAGCGTTGAAGAAAAGGGAGGGCGGGAGACCCAGTACTTC
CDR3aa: CSVEEKGGRETQYF

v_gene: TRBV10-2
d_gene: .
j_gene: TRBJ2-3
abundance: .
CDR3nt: TGCGCCAGCAGTGAATCCCGGCTGACGCAGTATTTT
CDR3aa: CASSESRLTQYF

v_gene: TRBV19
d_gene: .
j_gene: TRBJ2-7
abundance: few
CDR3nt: TGTGCCAGTAGTAGAAGTAAGGACTACGAGCAGTACTTC
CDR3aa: CASSRSKDYEQYF

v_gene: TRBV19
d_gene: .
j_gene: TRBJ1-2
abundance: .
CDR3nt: TGTGCCAGTAGTTCGACGGGGGTACATGGCTACACCTTC
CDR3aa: CASSSTGVHGYTF

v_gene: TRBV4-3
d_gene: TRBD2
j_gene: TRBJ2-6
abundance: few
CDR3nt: TGCGCCAGCAGCCAAGATAGGCGGGGGTCTGGGGCCAACGTCCTGACTTTC
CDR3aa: CASSQDRRGSGANVLTF

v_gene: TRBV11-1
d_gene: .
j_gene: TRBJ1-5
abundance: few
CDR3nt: TGTGCCAGCAGCTTAGAGTCGGGCCCCAATCAGCCCCAGCATTTT
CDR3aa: CASSLESGPNQPQHF

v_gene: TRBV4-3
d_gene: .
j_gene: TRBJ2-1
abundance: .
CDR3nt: TGCGCCAGCAGCCGAAGCCCTCCTTCGGAGAACGAGCAGTTCTTC
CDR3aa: CASSRSPPSENEQFF

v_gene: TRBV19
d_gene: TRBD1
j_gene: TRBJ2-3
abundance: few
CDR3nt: TGTGCCAGTAGTACTCCGGGACAGGGAGATACGCAGTATTTT
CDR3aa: CASSTPGQGDTQYF

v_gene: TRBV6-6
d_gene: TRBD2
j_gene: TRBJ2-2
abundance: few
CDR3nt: TGTGCCAGCGGGCGGGGGACGGAGAACACCGGGGAGCTGTTTTTT
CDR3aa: CASGRGTENTGELFF

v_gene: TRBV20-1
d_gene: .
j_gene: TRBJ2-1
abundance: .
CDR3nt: TGCAGTGCTAGGGTCGATGAGCAGTTCTTC
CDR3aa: CSARVDEQFF

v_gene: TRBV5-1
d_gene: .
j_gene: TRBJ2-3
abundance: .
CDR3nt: TGCGCCAGCAGCTGGGGGACAACCACAGATACGCAGTATTTT
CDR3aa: CASSWGTTTDTQYF

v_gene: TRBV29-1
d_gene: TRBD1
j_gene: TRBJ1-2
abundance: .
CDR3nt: TGCAGCGTGGTTAGACAGGGGGCGGAAGGCTACACCTTC
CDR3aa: CSVVRQGAEGYTF

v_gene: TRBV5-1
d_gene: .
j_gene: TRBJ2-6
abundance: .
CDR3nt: TGCGCCAGCAGCTTGGTGGTTTTGGGGGCCTCTGGGGCCAACGTCCTGACTTTC
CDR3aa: CASSLVVLGASGANVLTF

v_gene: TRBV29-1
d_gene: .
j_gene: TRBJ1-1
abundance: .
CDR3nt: TGCAGCGTGAAAGGGTGGGACACTGAAGCTTTCTTT
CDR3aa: CSVKGWDTEAFF

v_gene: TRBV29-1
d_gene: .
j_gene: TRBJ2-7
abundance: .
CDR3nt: TGCAGCGTCATATCCCGGGACATACAGGAGCAGTACTTC
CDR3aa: CSVISRDIQEQYF

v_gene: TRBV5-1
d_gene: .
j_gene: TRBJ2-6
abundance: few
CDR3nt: TGCGCCAGCAGCCGATCTGACCGGCCCACTGGGGCCAACGTCCTGACTTTC
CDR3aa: CASSRSDRPTGANVLTF

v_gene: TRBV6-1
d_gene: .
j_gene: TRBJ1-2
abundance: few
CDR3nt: TGTGCCAGCAGTGAGCAGGACGGATTCTATGGCTACACCTTC
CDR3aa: CASSEQDGFYGYTF

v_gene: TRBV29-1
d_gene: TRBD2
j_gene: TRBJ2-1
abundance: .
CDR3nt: TGCAGCGCTCCAAAACTAACTAGCGGAGGAGATGAGCAGTTCTTC
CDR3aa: CSAPKLTSGGDEQFF

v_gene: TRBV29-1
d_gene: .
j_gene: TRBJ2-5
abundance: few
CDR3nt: TGCAGCGCCACAGGGTGGCAAGAGACCCAGTACTTC
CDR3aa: CSATGWQETQYF

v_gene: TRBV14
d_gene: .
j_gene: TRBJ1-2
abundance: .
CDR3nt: TGTGCCAGCAGCCAGACGGGGGGGAGGAATGGCTACACCTTC
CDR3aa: CASSQTGGRNGYTF

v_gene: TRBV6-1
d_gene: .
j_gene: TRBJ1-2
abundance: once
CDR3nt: TGTGCCAGCATGATCCCGGGCCTCAAGGGTGGCTACACCTTC
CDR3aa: CASMIPGLKGGYTF

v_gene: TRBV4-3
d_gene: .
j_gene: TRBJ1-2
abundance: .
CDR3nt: TGCGCCAGCAGCCAAGATCTTTCAGGGGCGGATGGCTACACCTTC
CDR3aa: CASSQDLSGADGYTF

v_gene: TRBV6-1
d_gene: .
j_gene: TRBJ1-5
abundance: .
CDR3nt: TGTGCCAGCAGGACGACAGCTAATAGCAATCAGCCCCAGCATTTT
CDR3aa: CASRTTANSNQPQHF

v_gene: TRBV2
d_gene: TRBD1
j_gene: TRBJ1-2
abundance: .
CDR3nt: TGTGCCAGCAGCGACAGGGCTCGGGGCTACACCTTC
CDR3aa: CASSDRARGYTF

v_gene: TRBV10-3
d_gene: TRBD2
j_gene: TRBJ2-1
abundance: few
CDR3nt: TGTGCCATCAGTGAGTCTGCCCTGGGACTAGCTGGTAATGAGCAGTTCTTC
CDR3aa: CAISESALGLAGNEQFF

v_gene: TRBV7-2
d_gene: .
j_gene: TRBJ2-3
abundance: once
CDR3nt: TGTGCCAGCAGCTTCATCAGGGCTGGAGATACGCAGTATTTT
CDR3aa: CASSFIRAGDTQYF

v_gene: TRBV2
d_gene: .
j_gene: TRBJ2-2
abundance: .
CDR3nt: TGTGCCAGCAGGTGGGAACACCAGTTCGTCGGGGAGCTGTTTTTT
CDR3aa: CASRWEHQFVGELFF

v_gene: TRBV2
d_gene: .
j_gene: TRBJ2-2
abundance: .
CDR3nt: TGTGCCAGCAGTGTCTGGGCGAACACCGGGGAGCTGTTTTTT
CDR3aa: CASSVWANTGELFF

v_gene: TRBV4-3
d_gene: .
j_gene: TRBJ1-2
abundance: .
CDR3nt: TGCGCCAGCAGCCAGGAAGCGAACAACTATGGCTACACCTTC
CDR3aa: CASSQEANNYGYTF